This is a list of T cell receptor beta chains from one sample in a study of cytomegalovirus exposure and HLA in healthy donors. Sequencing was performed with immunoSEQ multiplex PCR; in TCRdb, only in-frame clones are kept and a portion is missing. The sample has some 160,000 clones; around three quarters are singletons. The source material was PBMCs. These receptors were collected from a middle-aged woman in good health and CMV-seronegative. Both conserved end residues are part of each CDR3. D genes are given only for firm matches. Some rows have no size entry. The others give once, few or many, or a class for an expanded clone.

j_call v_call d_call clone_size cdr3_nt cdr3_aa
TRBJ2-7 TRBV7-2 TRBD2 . TGTGCCAGCAGCTTAGATCCAGCGGGGGAGTACGAGCAGTACTTC CASSLDPAGEYEQYF
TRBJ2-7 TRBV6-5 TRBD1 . TGTGCCAGCAGTTTTGGGACAGTCCCCTCCTACGAGCAGTACTTC CASSFGTVPSYEQYF
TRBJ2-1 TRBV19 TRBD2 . TGTGCCAGTAGTGCCCTAGCGGGGGGGAGGAATGAGCAGTTCTTC CASSALAGGRNEQFF
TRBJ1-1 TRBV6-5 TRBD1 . TGTGCCAGCACCAGGGACAGGGGGATTGGCACTGAAGCTTTCTTT CASTRDRGIGTEAFF
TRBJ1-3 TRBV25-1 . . TGTGCCAGCAGTGAACATCTACCCGGAAACACCATATATTTT CASSEHLPGNTIYF
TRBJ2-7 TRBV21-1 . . TGTGCCAGCAGCAGGGGGCGGACAGACCGAACCTACGAGCAGTACTTC CASSRGRTDRTYEQYF
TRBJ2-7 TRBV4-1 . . TGCGCCAGCAGCCAAGACAGGGGTTACGAGCAGTACTTC CASSQDRGYEQYF
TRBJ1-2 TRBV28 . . TGTGCCAGCAGTTTAGTAACGACTCATCCTGGCTACACCTTC CASSLVTTHPGYTF
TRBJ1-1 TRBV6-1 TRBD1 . TGTGCCAGCAGTCGGGGGGACAGGTTGAACACTGAAGCTTTCTTT CASSRGDRLNTEAFF
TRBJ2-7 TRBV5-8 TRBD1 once TGTGCCAGCAGCTTGGGGGACAGGGGAATAGACGAGCAGTACTTC CASSLGDRGIDEQYF
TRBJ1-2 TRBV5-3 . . TGTGCCAGAAGCTTGGAAGTAAACGGGGGTGGCTACACCTTC CARSLEVNGGGYTF
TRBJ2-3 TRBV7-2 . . TGTGCCAGCAGCTTAGATGGCCACACAGATACGCAGTATTTT CASSLDGHTDTQYF
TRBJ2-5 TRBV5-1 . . TGCGCCATCGGAGAGACCCAGTACTTC CAIGETQYF
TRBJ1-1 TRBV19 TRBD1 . TGTGCCAGTAGTACCCGACAGGGACAAGCTTTCTTT CASSTRQGQAFF
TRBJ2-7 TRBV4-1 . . TGCGCCAGCAGCCAAGCAATAGGGAGGCGCGAGCAGTACTTC CASSQAIGRREQYF
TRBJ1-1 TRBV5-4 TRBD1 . TGTGCCAGCAGCTCTCCCGGGACAGGGAACACTGAAGCTTTCTTT CASSSPGTGNTEAFF
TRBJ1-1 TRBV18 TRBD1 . TGTGCCAGCTCACGGGACAGGAACACTGAAGCTTTCTTT CASSRDRNTEAFF
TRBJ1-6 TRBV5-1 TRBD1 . TGCGCCAGCAGCTTGGCCTACGGACAGGCCTATAATTCACCCCTCCACTTT CASSLAYGQAYNSPLHF
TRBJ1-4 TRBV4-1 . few TGCGCCAGCAGCCAGGGGGCGTGGGGTGAAAAACTGTTTTTT CASSQGAWGEKLFF
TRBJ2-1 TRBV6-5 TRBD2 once TGTGCCAGCAGTTTAGCGGGTGGCCTTAATGAGCAGCTCTTC CASSLAGGLNEQLF
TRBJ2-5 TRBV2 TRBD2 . TGTGCCAGCACGTGGGTTAGCGGGGGGGAGACCCAGTACTTC CASTWVSGGETQYF
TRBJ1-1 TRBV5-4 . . TGTGCCAGCAGCTTGGGAGCGGGGGGAGGCACTGAAGCTTTCTTT CASSLGAGGGTEAFF
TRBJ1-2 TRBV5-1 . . TGCGCCAGCAGCTTGACGGTAGCTAACTATGGCTACACCTTC CASSLTVANYGYTF
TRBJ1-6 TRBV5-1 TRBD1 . TGCGCCAGCAGCTCGGGACAGGGAGATTCACCCCTCCACTTT CASSSGQGDSPLHF
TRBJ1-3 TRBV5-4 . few TGTGCCAGCAGCGCGATTACAGGGTTTGGGGGAAACACCATATATTTT CASSAITGFGGNTIYF
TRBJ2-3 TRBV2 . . TGTGCCAGCAGTGAAGCGCTAGGTGGCGATACGCAGTATTTT CASSEALGGDTQYF